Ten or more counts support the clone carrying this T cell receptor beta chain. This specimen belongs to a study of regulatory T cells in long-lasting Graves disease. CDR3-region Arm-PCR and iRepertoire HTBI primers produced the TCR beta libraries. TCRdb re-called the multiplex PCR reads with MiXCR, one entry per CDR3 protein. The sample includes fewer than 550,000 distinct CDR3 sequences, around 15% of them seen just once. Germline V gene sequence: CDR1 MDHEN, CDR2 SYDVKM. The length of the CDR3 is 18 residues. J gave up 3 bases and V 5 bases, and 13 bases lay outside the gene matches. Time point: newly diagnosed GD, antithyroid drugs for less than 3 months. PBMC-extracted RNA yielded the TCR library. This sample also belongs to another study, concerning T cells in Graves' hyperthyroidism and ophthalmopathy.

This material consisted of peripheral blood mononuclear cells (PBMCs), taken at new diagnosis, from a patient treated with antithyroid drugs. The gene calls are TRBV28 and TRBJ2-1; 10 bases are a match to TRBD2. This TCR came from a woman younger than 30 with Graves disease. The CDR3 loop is CASSPIFQAGGFYNEQFF. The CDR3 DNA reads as TGTGCCAGCAGTCCGATATTCCAAGCGGGAGGGTTCTACAATGAGCAGTTCTTC.